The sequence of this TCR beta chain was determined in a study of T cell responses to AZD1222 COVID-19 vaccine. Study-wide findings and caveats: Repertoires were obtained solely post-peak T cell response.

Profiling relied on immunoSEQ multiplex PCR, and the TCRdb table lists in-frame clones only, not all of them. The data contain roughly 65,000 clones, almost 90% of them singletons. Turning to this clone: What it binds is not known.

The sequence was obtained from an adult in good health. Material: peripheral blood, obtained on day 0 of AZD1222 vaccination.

The CDR3 bases are TGTGCCAGCAGCTTCGGGACTCCTTTGGACACCGGGGAGCTGTTTTTT. Translating it yields CASSFGTPLDTGELFF. The V call is TRBV11-3, the J call TRBJ2-2; maybe TRBD2 (6 bases). Germline loops: CDR1 SGHNT, CDR2 YENEEA. V gave up 3 bases and J gave up 3 bases, with 14 bases separating them. This CDR3 is built from 16 residues.